One sample yielded the 3 T cell receptor beta chains listed below, sequenced in a study of CD8 T cells in Susac syndrome. The authors reverse transcribed roughly 0.5 to 1 ug RNA with random hexamers. Via MiXCR, TCRdb re-called the immunoSEQ multiplex PCR reads, giving one row per CDR3 protein. The data contain 200,000 to 250,000 distinct CDR3 sequences, 94% of them seen just once; the ten biggest clones take up roughly 0.14%. The material sequenced was CD4+ T cells from PBMCs. The source of these receptors is a human donor with Susac syndrome.

The chain has TRBV27 and TRBJ1-4; no clear D gene. The CDR3 totals 16 residues. Germline V gene sequence: CDR1 MNHEY, CDR2 SMNVEV (reference sequence). V was clipped by 5 bases and J by 7 bases, with 20 bases between them. The CDR3 protein is CASSPLKGNYVEKLFF. The CDR3 DNA sequence: TGTGCCAGCAGTCCCTTAAAAGGGAATTATGTTGAAAAACTGTTTTTT.

The chain has TRBV29-1 and TRBJ1-3; D perhaps matches TRBD1 (5 bases). Trimming stripped 5 bases from V and 0 bases from J, with 11 bases between. In germline, CDR1 is SQVTM, CDR2 ANQGSEA. CDR3 size: 14 residues. The CDR3 here is CSVTRQGSGNTIYF. In nucleotides, the CDR3 is TGCAGCGTTACTCGCCAGGGCTCTGGAAACACCATATATTTT.

The V gene is TRBV24-1, the J gene TRBJ2-1; 7 nucleotides align to TRBD2. J lost 6 bases, V lost 0 bases, and 7 bases had no gene match. Germline-derived CDR1 and CDR2 are KGHDR and SFDVKD. This CDR3 region has 16 residues. CDR3 sequence: CATSDLERGEGNEQFF. The CDR3 region has the DNA TGTGCCACCAGTGATTTGGAGCGAGGGGAGGGCAATGAGCAGTTCTTC.